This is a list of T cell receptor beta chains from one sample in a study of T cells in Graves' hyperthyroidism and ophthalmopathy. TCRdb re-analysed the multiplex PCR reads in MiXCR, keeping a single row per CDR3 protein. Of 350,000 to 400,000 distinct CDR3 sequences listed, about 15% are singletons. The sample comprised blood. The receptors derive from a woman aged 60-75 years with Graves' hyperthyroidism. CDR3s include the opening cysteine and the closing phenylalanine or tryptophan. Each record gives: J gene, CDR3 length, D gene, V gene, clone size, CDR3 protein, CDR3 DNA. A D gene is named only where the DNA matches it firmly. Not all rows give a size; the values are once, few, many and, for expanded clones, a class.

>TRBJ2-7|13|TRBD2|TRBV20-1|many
CSALLAGSYEQYF
TGCAGTGCTCTACTAGCGGGGTCCTACGAGCAGTACTTC
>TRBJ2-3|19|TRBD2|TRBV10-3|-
CAISGSPGLAGGPVDTQYF
TGTGCCATCAGTGGTTCCCCGGGACTAGCGGGAGGGCCGGTAGATACGCAGTATTTT
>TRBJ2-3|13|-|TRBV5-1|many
CASSAGAGDTQYF
TGCGCCAGCAGCGCAGGGGCAGGAGATACGCAGTATTTT
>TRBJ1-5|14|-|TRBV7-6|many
CASSARAGNQPQHF
TGTGCCAGCAGCGCGAGGGCTGGCAATCAGCCCCAGCATTTT
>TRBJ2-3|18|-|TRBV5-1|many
CASSHGGPTGTSTDTQYF
TGCGCCAGCAGCCATGGGGGCCCGACAGGGACTAGCACAGATACGCAGTATTTT
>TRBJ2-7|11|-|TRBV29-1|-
CSANERAEQYF
TGCAGCGCCAATGAAAGGGCCGAGCAGTACTTC
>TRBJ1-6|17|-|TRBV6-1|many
CASSPVGGSSYNSPLHF
TGTGCCAGCTCTCCCGTAGGGGGTAGCTCCTATAATTCACCCCTCCACTTT
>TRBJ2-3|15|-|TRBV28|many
CASSFGGSRGDTQYF
TGTGCCAGCAGTTTTGGGGGAAGTCGAGGAGATACGCAGTATTTT
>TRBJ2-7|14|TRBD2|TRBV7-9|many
CASSSSGTNYEQYF
TGTGCCAGCAGCTCTAGCGGGACAAACTACGAGCAGTACTTC
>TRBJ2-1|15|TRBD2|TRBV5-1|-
CASSFGGVQREEQFF
TGCGCCAGCAGCTTCGGAGGGGTCCAGCGGGAAGAGCAGTTCTTC